This is a list of T cell receptor beta chains from one sample in a study of blood T cell repertoires in COVID-19. Repertoires were generated with immunoSEQ multiplex PCR, while TCRdb's copy carries only in-frame clones and drops some. Of 200,000 to 250,000 clones listed, 86% were seen once; the top ten hold roughly 2.3%. Sequencing input: peripheral blood. The receptors originated from a young man who had recovered from COVID-19. Each CDR3 is given with its conserved first and last residue. The order of the fields is J gene, D gene, V gene, clone size, CDR3 protein, CDR3 DNA. D genes are given only for firm matches. Part of the rows lack a size; the others show once, few, many or a class for expanded clones.

TRBJ2-7	.	TRBV6-6	.	CATKGSSYEQYF	TGTGCCACCAAGGGGTCCTCCTACGAGCAGTACTTC
TRBJ1-5	.	TRBV5-1	few	CASSLGGGSQPQHF	TGCGCCAGCAGCCTGGGGGGAGGTAGCCAGCCCCAGCATTTT
TRBJ2-6	.	TRBV10-2	few	CASSDYSSGANVLTF	TGCGCCAGCAGTGATTATAGCTCTGGGGCCAACGTCCTGACTTTC
TRBJ2-1	TRBD2	TRBV5-1	.	CASGPGGASSYNEQFF	TGCGCCAGCGGCCCGGGGGGGGCCAGCTCCTACAATGAGCAGTTCTTC
TRBJ2-3	.	TRBV13	.	CASSLLAPPVDTQYF	TGTGCCAGCAGCTTACTAGCTCCTCCCGTAGATACGCAGTATTTT
TRBJ1-2	TRBD1	TRBV5-4	once	CASSLEGARTAYGYTF	TGTGCCAGCAGCTTGGAGGGGGCGCGAACGGCGTATGGCTACACCTTC
TRBJ2-1	.	TRBV6-2/TRBV6-3	.	CASSLGQGYNEQFF	TGTGCCAGCAGTCTAGGGCAGGGCTACAATGAGCAGTTCTTC
TRBJ2-5	.	TRBV6-5	.	CASNSPGENQETQYF	TGTGCCAGCAATTCCCCAGGGGAGAACCAAGAGACCCAGTACTTC
TRBJ1-5	.	TRBV28	.	CASVGGLDNQPQHF	TGTGCCAGCGTCGGGGGGTTAGACAATCAGCCCCAGCATTTT
TRBJ2-7	TRBD1	TRBV30	.	CAWSLLGGQGSHEQYF	TGTGCCTGGAGTCTCTTAGGGGGACAGGGTAGCCACGAGCAGTACTTC
TRBJ2-3	TRBD2	TRBV5-6	.	CASSFKSGGASTDTQYF	TGTGCCAGCAGCTTCAAAAGCGGGGGGGCTAGCACAGATACGCAGTATTTT
TRBJ1-4	.	TRBV7-6	.	CASSAPGAKLFF	TGTGCCAGCAGCGCGCCTGGGGCAAAACTGTTTTTT
TRBJ2-7	.	TRBV27	.	CASKTSSYEQYF	TGTGCCAGCAAAACAAGCTCCTACGAGCAGTACTTC
TRBJ2-3	TRBD2	TRBV19	.	CASSTISGGSTDTQYF	TGTGCCAGTAGTACGATTAGCGGGGGCAGCACAGATACGCAGTATTTT
TRBJ2-7	.	TRBV30	.	CAWSPGSGQGTYEQYF	TGTGCCTGGAGTCCCGGTTCGGGGCAGGGGACCTACGAGCAGTACTTC
TRBJ2-7	TRBD1	TRBV15	.	CATSSLLTGTGGYEQYF	TGTGCCACCAGCAGTTTACTCACCGGGACAGGGGGCTACGAGCAGTACTTC
TRBJ1-1	TRBD1	TRBV5-4	.	CASRPFRDSWTEAFF	TGTGCCAGCAGGCCATTTCGGGACAGTTGGACTGAAGCTTTCTTT
TRBJ2-1	TRBD2	TRBV6-5	.	CASSYTRTSGGREQFF	TGTGCCAGCAGTTACACCCGGACTAGCGGGGGCAGAGAGCAGTTCTTC
TRBJ1-2	.	TRBV5-1	.	CASSFGEGGYGYTF	TGCGCCAGCAGCTTCGGGGAGGGGGGATATGGCTACACCTTC
TRBJ2-5	TRBD2	TRBV5-1	.	CASRIIAGGPQETQYF	TGCGCCAGCAGAATAATAGCGGGGGGACCTCAAGAGACCCAGTACTTC
TRBJ2-2	TRBD2	TRBV5-1	.	CASSSGLVFTGELFF	TGCGCCAGCAGCTCCGGACTAGTTTTCACCGGGGAGCTGTTTTTT
TRBJ1-1	TRBD1	TRBV9	.	CASSLTNLFGQATEAFF	TGTGCCAGCAGCCTCACGAACCTTTTCGGACAGGCCACTGAAGCTTTCTTT
TRBJ1-2	TRBD1	TRBV6-4	.	CASSDSQGAGYGYTF	TGTGCCAGCAGTGACTCACAGGGGGCAGGCTATGGCTACACCTTC
TRBJ2-3	TRBD2	TRBV6-1	once	CASSEIAGGRTDTQYF	TGTGCCAGCAGTGAGATAGCGGGGGGGAGGACCGATACGCAGTATTTT
TRBJ1-1	.	TRBV7-9	few	CASSLGQGSPGAFF	TGTGCCAGCAGCTTAGGGCAGGGTTCGCCTGGAGCTTTCTTT
TRBJ1-3	.	TRBV10-1	few	CASSPSGLSGNTIYF	TGCGCCAGCAGTCCCTCGGGACTCTCTGGAAACACCATATATTTT
TRBJ1-1	TRBD1	TRBV19	once	CASNLGAGQGYTEAFF	TGTGCCAGTAACTTGGGTGCCGGACAGGGATACACTGAAGCTTTCTTT
TRBJ2-1	TRBD1	TRBV5-4	.	CASSARDRLNEQFF	TGTGCCAGCAGCGCCCGGGACAGACTCAATGAGCAGTTCTTC
TRBJ2-7	TRBD1	TRBV2	.	CASSEGAGGGEQYF	TGTGCCAGCAGTGAAGGGGCAGGGGGCGGCGAGCAGTACTTC
TRBJ1-5	.	TRBV3-1/TRBV3-2	.	CASSHPGTNQPQHF	TGTGCCAGCAGTCACCCCGGTACCAATCAGCCCCAGCATTTT
TRBJ2-7	.	TRBV14	.	CASSQGPGTHEQYF	TGTGCCAGCAGCCAAGGGCCGGGGACACACGAGCAGTACTTC
TRBJ1-2	.	TRBV6-5	.	CASSYLGGNYGYTF	TGTGCCAGCAGTTATCTAGGGGGAAACTATGGCTACACCTTC
TRBJ2-2	.	TRBV28	.	CASSFTGRFYTGELFF	TGTGCCAGCAGTTTCACAGGCCGTTTTTACACCGGGGAGCTGTTTTTT
TRBJ1-2	TRBD1	TRBV2	.	CASSEGRGRGYGYTF	TGTGCCAGCAGTGAAGGAAGGGGGCGCGGTTATGGCTACACCTTC
TRBJ1-6	.	TRBV2	.	CASSEVRPRNSPLHF	TGTGCCAGCAGTGAAGTGCGGCCCCGCAATTCACCCCTCCACTTT
TRBJ2-7	TRBD1	TRBV28	.	CASRGQGQAFYEQYF	TGTGCCAGCAGGGGACAGGGCCAGGCCTTCTACGAGCAGTACTTC
TRBJ1-2	.	TRBV30	.	CAWSVGVLTGLGYTF	TGTGCCTGGAGTGTAGGGGTTTTGACAGGTCTAGGCTACACCTTC
TRBJ2-7	.	TRBV4-3	.	CASSQVGRSYEQYF	TGCGCCAGCAGCCAAGTTGGCAGGTCCTACGAGCAGTACTTC
TRBJ1-1	.	TRBV4-2	.	CASSQDPDMNTEAFF	TGTGCCAGCAGCCAAGATCCGGACATGAACACTGAAGCTTTCTTT
TRBJ2-2	.	TRBV5-4	.	CASYQGGTGELFF	TGTGCCAGCTATCAGGGAGGCACCGGGGAGCTGTTTTTT
TRBJ2-2	TRBD1	TRBV3-1/TRBV3-2	.	CASSQPGQGANTGELFF	TGTGCCAGCAGCCAGCCGGGACAGGGGGCCAACACCGGGGAGCTGTTTTTT
TRBJ1-2	TRBD1	TRBV3-1/TRBV3-2	.	CASSQGRLTGSYTF	TGTGCCAGCAGCCAGGGAAGGCTGACAGGGAGCTACACCTTC
TRBJ2-1	.	TRBV19	.	CASNEGYNEQFF	TGTGCCAGTAACGAGGGCTACAATGAGCAGTTCTTC
TRBJ1-5	.	TRBV7-5	.	CASQGGRSQPQHF	TGTGCCAGTCAGGGGGGTCGTAGTCAGCCCCAGCATTTT
TRBJ1-2	.	TRBV5-1	.	CASSLSGIANYGYTF	TGCGCCAGCAGCTTGTCAGGGATAGCTAACTATGGCTACACCTTC